These T cell receptor beta chains were read from a single sample in a study of graft-versus-host responses after intestinal transplantation. The data were produced by immunoSEQ multiplex PCR, yet TCRdb's version contains in-frame clones alone and is incomplete. The sample carries some 79,000 clones, 85% to 90% recorded once. Their antigens remain unidentified. This sample comprised unstimulated CD4+ T cells sorted from spleen or lymph node cells, obtained before intestinal transplant. These receptors were collected from a human donor who received an intestinal transplant. The CDR3 runs from the conserved cysteine through the conserved F or W. Not all rows give a size; the values are once, few, many and, for expanded clones, a class.

clone_size	v_call	cdr3_aa
-	TRBV7-2	CASSYDRESYGYTF
-	TRBV6-6	CASSYQGDRGGETQYF
-	TRBV10-2	CASRNRVGTDTQYF
-	TRBV9	CASSSRGDRPQHF
-	TRBV25-1	CASSEWGDEKLFF
-	TRBV28	CASSSTPPSSGNTIYF
few	TRBV19	CASKNREGTEAFF
-	TRBV6-5	CASSYSGGRGYTF
-	TRBV5-1	CASSEGQGSGEQYF
-	TRBV9	CASSSQSGGINNEQFF
-	TRBV6-1	CASSEADGTSGRNEQFF
-	TRBV30	CAWSVHGGLVYEQYF
-	TRBV5-4	CASSLGTDNEKLFF
-	TRBV6-1	CASSEITNYGYTF
few	TRBV19	CASSIASGSYNEQFF
-	TRBV5-4	CASSLIHRGPNEQFF
-	TRBV4-1	CASSPLLGLKGRETQYF
once	TRBV4-1	CASSLTSGSDLMNTEAFF
few	TRBV6-1	CASTVTGIHEQYF
-	TRBV5-4	CASSFPHPGQGVGETQYF
-	TRBV9	CASSTHLGRTVEQYF
-	TRBV5-1	CASSLAGAGGYTF
-	TRBV27	CASSLRGGSHTLHF
-	TRBV6-6	CASSPPGADTEAFF
-	TRBV15	CATSRDQRGQHYGYTF
-	TRBV11-2	CASSSLPNYGYTF
-	TRBV9	CASSVEIQGKGYTF
few	TRBV19	CATHSSYNEQFF
-	TRBV25-1	CASSERGETQYF
once	TRBV6-6	CASQRQGLITDTQYF
-	TRBV5-1	CASSFQRGGITDTQYF
once	TRBV27	CASSPLSSYEQYF
-	TRBV6-5	CASSYSQQGYTEAFF
once	TRBV6-6	CAGGAGTEAFF
-	TRBV11-2	CASSLAGTSGGAYEQYF
-	TRBV18	CASSPNKNSPLHF
-	TRBV10-3	CAISVAQDTQYF
-	TRBV27	CASSLRTSGRATYEQYF
-	TRBV6-1	CASSADRANTGELFF
few	TRBV28	CASSLKGLSYEQYF